These 32 T cell receptor beta chains share one sample of origin, sequenced in a study of T and B cells in COVID-19 patients. BIOMED2 TRB-A/B primer pools were used in multiplex TRB PCR. MiXCR, applied by TCRdb to the multiplex PCR reads, yields one record per CDR3 protein. The sample records thousands of distinct CDR3 sequences, about two fifths being singletons. Each TRB amplification used roughly 220-550 ng of genomic DNA from blood. Input material: blood. These receptors all come from a human donor with active COVID-19.

V is TRBV30 and J is TRBJ1-5, with D unclear. V lost 4 bases, J lost 5 bases, and 21 bases lay in between. CDR1 is GTSNPN and CDR2 is SVGIG in the germline V gene (reference sequence). The CDR3 has 16 amino acids. CDR3 sequence reads: CAWNRGGSFLYQPQHF. Here the CDR3 DNA reads TGTGCCTGGAATCGTGGAGGATCTTTTCTGTATCAGCCCCAGCATTTT. The full variable domain, rest sourced from reference TRBV30 and TRBJ1-5, is SQTIHQWPATLVQPVGSPLSLECTVEGTSNPNLYWYRQAAGRGLQLLFYSVGIGQISSEVPQNLSASRPQDRQFILSSKKLLLSDSGFYLCAWNRGGSFLYQPQHFGDGTRLSIL.

The rearrangement joins TRBV5-6 to TRBJ2-5; D is perhaps TRBD2 (6 bases). Germline V gene lookup returns CDR1 SGHDT and CDR2 YYEEEE. V was pared by 1 base and J by 5 bases, with 18 bases between. The CDR3 spans 16 residues. CDR3 residues: CASSLTPEGGRETQYF. As DNA, the CDR3 is TGTGCCAGCAGCTTGACGCCCGAGGGAGGTCGTGAGACCCAGTACTTC.

A note on this clonotype: This may be a read error, as it is one base from a much larger clone. The chain uses TRBV29-1 and TRBJ2-6, with D unresolved. The V gene's germline CDR1 is SQVTM and CDR2 ANQGSEA. V lost 2 bases and J 4 bases, leaving 6 bases between the germline ends. The CDR3 consists of 13 residues. In DNA form, the CDR3 reads TGCAGCGTTGAACGATCCGGGGCCAACGTCCTGACTTTC. Translated: CSVERSGANVLTF.

By sample fraction, this clonotype is medium-sized. The rearrangement joins TRBV19 to TRBJ2-7; 9 nucleotides line up with TRBD1. The CDR3 is made up of 13 amino acids. Per germline, CDR1 LNHDA and CDR2 SQIVND (reference sequence). The ends lost 8 bases at V and 3 bases at J; junction bases unmatched: 5. CDR3 bases: TGTGCCAGTTCGGGACAGGGTAGCTACGAGCAGTACTTC. Its protein product is CASSGQGSYEQYF.

This clonotype was counted between two and nine times. This chain uses TRBV27 with TRBJ1-2; D not certain. CDR3 length: 13 residues. The germline V and J ends were trimmed by 5 bases and 6 bases, with 13 bases remaining between them. Germline V gene data show CDR1 as MNHEY and CDR2 as SMNVEV (reference sequence). CDR3: CASSLVGLDGYTF. CDR3 sequence (DNA): TGTGCCAGCAGTCTGGTGGGCCTTGATGGCTACACCTTC.

As to this clonotype: One end of the junction is discordant with germline, which a read error may explain. The genes are TRBV30 and TRBJ2-4; no reliable D call. Germline V CDR1 and CDR2: GTSNPN, SVGIG (reference sequence). The CDR3 length is 16 residues. CDR3: CAWSPAPGESKTIQYF. In nucleotides, the CDR3 is TGTGCCTGGAGCCCAGCGCCGGGCGAGTCAAAAACCATTCAGTACTTC.

In its sample, this clonotype was seen a few times. The chain recombines TRBV11-3 with TRBJ1-1, with D perhaps TRBD1 (5 bases). V was pared by 5 bases and J by 7 bases, with 14 bases between. The CDR3 covers 13 residues. Germline V lookup: CDR1 SGHNT, CDR2 YENEEA. CDR3 residues: CASSPSREGEAFF. The CDR3 region has the DNA TGTGCCAGCAGCCCTTCCAGGGAGGGTGAAGCTTTCTTT. The full variable domain, with the rest looked up from reference TRBV11-3 and TRBJ1-1, is EAGVVQSPRYKIIEKKQPVAFWCNPISGHNTLYWYLQNLGQGPELLIRYENEEAVDDSQLPKDRFSAERLKGVDSTLKIQPAELGDSAVYLCASSPSREGEAFFGQGTRLTVV.

This chain links TRBV6-2 or TRBV6-3 with TRBJ2-5; 8 nucleotides line up with TRBD2. The CDR3 extends over 14 amino acids. Per germline, CDR1 MNHEY and CDR2 SVGEGT. The V and J ends lost 6 bases and 1 base, in that order; junction bases with no gene match: 4. CDR3 nucleotides: TGTGCCAGCAGCCTGACTAGCGTCCAAGAGACCCAGTACTTC. Translating gives CASSLTSVQETQYF.

V usage is TRBV7-6 and J usage is TRBJ1-6; 9 bases match TRBD1. Germline V gene data show CDR1 as SGHVS and CDR2 as FNYEAQ. With V trimmed by 4 bases and J by 10 bases, 8 bases remained unmatched. The CDR3 is 15 amino acids. In DNA, the CDR3 is TGTGCCAGCAGCTCTCGACGGGACAGGGCCTCACCCCTCCACTTT. It yields the protein CASSSRRDRASPLHF.

This chain links TRBV27 with TRBJ2-5; 8 bases fit TRBD2. CDR1 and CDR2 (germline): MNHEY, SMNVEV (reference sequence). This CDR3 comprises 15 residues. Trimming removed 4 bases from V and 6 bases from J; junction bases left unmatched: 10. The CDR3 sequence is CASSYGETGGQTQYF. The DNA of the CDR3 is TGTGCCAGCAGTTACGGGGAGACGGGAGGGCAGACCCAGTACTTC.

V usage is TRBV6-1 and J usage is TRBJ2-5; D remains unclear. The CDR3 consists of 12 residues. CDR1 MNHNS and CDR2 SASEGT come from the germline V gene. V was clipped by 1 base and J by 8 bases, with 8 bases between them. The CDR3 loop reads CASSEGGDTQYF. CDR3 sequence (DNA): TGTGCCAGCAGTGAAGGAGGAGATACCCAGTACTTC.

This sequence joins TRBV5-5 and TRBJ1-1; TRBD1 matches 10 bases. This CDR3 has 19 residues. J lost 0 bases, V lost 3 bases, and 14 bases had no gene match. CDR1 and CDR2 (germline): SGHKS, YYEKEE (reference sequence). The CDR3 reads CASSWPGQGLPVMNTEAFF. CDR3 coding DNA: TGTGCCAGCAGCTGGCCGGGACAGGGGCTCCCCGTGATGAACACTGAAGCTTTCTTT. Complete variable domain (other parts from reference TRBV5-5 and TRBJ1-1): DAGVTQSPTHLIKTRGQQVTLRCSPISGHKSVSWYQQVLGQGPQFIFQYYEKEERGRGNFPDRFSARQFPNYSSELNVNALLLGDSALYLCASSWPGQGLPVMNTEAFFGQGTRLTVV.

The chain couples TRBV12-3 or TRBV12-4 to TRBJ1-2, with D unclear. Trimming took 3 bases from V and 6 from J, leaving 14 bases between them. The CDR3 covers 14 residues. The CDR3 sequence: CASSLKGISDGYTF. The CDR3 DNA sequence: TGTGCCAGCAGTTTGAAAGGGATAAGCGATGGCTACACCTTC.

This clonotype has a handful of counts. The chain couples TRBV27 to TRBJ1-1, with 7 bases that match TRBD1. The CDR3 consists of 16 residues. Germline trimming cut 7 bases from V and 0 bases from J; bases unmatched to any gene: 11. Per the germline V gene, CDR1 is MNHEY and CDR2 is SMNVEV (reference sequence). CDR3 amino acids: CASNLLATGVNTEAFF. The DNA of the CDR3 is TGTGCCAGCAACCTCCTGGCAACAGGGGTGAACACTGAAGCTTTCTTT.

The chain couples TRBV4-3 to TRBJ2-1, with a tentative D call TRBD2 (6 bases). V was trimmed by 3 bases and J by 6 bases, leaving 18 bases between them. Germline V gene data show CDR1 as LGHNA and CDR2 as YSLEER. The CDR3 consists of 16 residues. The CDR3 spells CASSQRLREALNEQFF. The CDR3 nucleotides are TGCGCCAGCAGCCAGCGTCTTAGGGAGGCCCTCAATGAGCAGTTCTTC.

This clonotype turned up a few times. CDR3: CASSAGGERRDTQYF. CDR3 in DNA: TGTGCCAGCAGCGCCGGGGGCGAGCGGCGGGATACGCAGTATTTT. This sequence joins TRBV19 and TRBJ2-3; tentatively, D is TRBD1 or TRBD2 (6 bases each). Germline CDR1 LNHDA, CDR2 SQIVND (reference sequence). The germline V and J ends were trimmed by 9 bases and 6 bases, with 22 bases remaining between them. CDR3 length equals 15 residues. Together with reference TRBV19 and TRBJ2-3, the CDR3 gives the full variable domain: DGGITQSPKYLFRKEGQNVTLSCEQNLNHDAMYWYRQDPGQGLRLIYYSQIVNDFQKGDIAEGYSVSREKKESFPLTVTSAQKNPTAFYLCASSAGGERRDTQYFGPGTRLTVL.

V gene TRBV6-6 combines with J gene TRBJ1-1; 8 positions match TRBD1. The V and J ends lost 4 bases and 2 bases, in that order; junction bases with no gene match: 6. The CDR3 length is 15 residues. Germline CDR1 and CDR2: MNHNY and SVGAGI (reference sequence). This CDR3 is CASSFSGQANTEAFF. The CDR3, as DNA: TGTGCCAGCAGTTTCTCGGGACAGGCAAACACTGAAGCTTTCTTT.

The chain links TRBV5-6 to TRBJ2-2, with D unresolved. Germline values: CDR1 SGHDT, CDR2 YYEEEE. This CDR3 comprises 15 residues. V dropped 2 bases and J dropped 7 bases, with 15 bases sitting between them. CDR3 region: CASSLNRVAVGELFF. As DNA, the CDR3 is TGTGCCAGCAGCTTAAACCGAGTCGCAGTCGGGGAGCTGTTTTTT.

The chain recombines TRBV5-1 with TRBJ1-5, with TRBD1 matching over 7 bases. The CDR3 consists of 15 residues. Trimming removed 4 bases from V and 1 base from J; junction bases left unmatched: 5. The germline CDR1 and CDR2 sequences are SGHRS and YFSETQ. The CDR3, as DNA: TGCGCCAGCAGCCACAGGGGACGAAGCAATCAGCCCCAGCATTTT. Its protein product is CASSHRGRSNQPQHF.

This clonotype came up a few times. This chain joins TRBV18 and TRBJ2-2, with 9 bases aligning to TRBD2. This CDR3 contains 17 residues. With 3 bases clipped from V and 1 base from J, the junction kept 6 bases outside the gene matches. Germline V CDR1 and CDR2: KGHSH, LQKENI. In DNA form, the CDR3 reads TGTGCCAGCTCACCTCCCGGTAGCGGGGGGAACACCGGGGAGCTGTTTTTT. It translates to CASSPPGSGGNTGELFF.

This clonotype was seen repeatedly, ten times or more. This chain connects TRBV19 to TRBJ2-1; maybe TRBD2 (6 bases). CDR1 is LNHDA and CDR2 is SQIVND in the germline V gene (reference sequence). There are 16 residues in the CDR3. Trimming stripped 5 bases from V and 5 bases from J, with 19 bases between. DNA of the CDR3: TGTGCCAGTAGTTCGTATCTAGCGCCCATTAACAATGAGCAGTTCTTC. Its protein product is CASSSYLAPINNEQFF.

Only a few counts were recorded for this clonotype. The chain employs TRBV5-6 and TRBJ1-1; 7 nucleotides match TRBD1. This CDR3 is 15 amino acids long. Germline V gives CDR1 SGHDT, CDR2 YYEEEE. Losses at the gene ends were 2 bases for V and 2 bases for J; bases not matched to a gene: 6. The CDR3 sequence: CASSFVTGVNTEAFF. DNA of the CDR3: TGTGCCAGCAGCTTTGTCACAGGGGTAAACACTGAAGCTTTCTTT.

This clonotype was observed a few times. CDR3 in amino acids: CASSYSRLAGGNEQFF. CDR3 DNA: TGTGCCAGCAGTTACTCCAGACTAGCGGGGGGGAATGAGCAGTTCTTC. The genes are TRBV6-5 and TRBJ2-1; 14 bases match TRBD2. From germline, CDR1 is MNHEY and CDR2 SVGAGI. V lost 0 bases, J lost 7 bases, and 2 bases stayed unmatched. The CDR3 loop spans 16 amino acids.

The sample holds a few counts of this clonotype. The chain recombines TRBV6-1 with TRBJ2-6, with a tentative D call TRBD2 (7 bases). The V gene's germline CDR1 is MNHNS and CDR2 SASEGT. This CDR3 contains 19 residues. V lost 3 bases to trimming and J lost 0 bases, with 18 bases between them. The CDR3 loop reads CASSDPHGGGISGANVLTF. The DNA of the CDR3 is TGTGCCAGCAGTGATCCCCATGGGGGGGGCATCTCTGGGGCCAACGTCCTGACTTTC.

This rearrangement joins TRBV30 to TRBJ1-6; no clear D. The CDR3 length is 12 residues. V was trimmed by 2 bases and J by 9 bases, leaving 8 bases between them. Germline loops: CDR1 GTSNPN, CDR2 SVGIG (reference sequence). CDR3 loop: CAWSSWVSPLHF. DNA of the CDR3: TGTGCCTGGAGTTCCTGGGTTTCACCCCTCCACTTT. Full variable domain (remainder filled in from reference TRBV30 and TRBJ1-6): SQTIHQWPATLVQPVGSPLSLECTVEGTSNPNLYWYRQAAGRGLQLLFYSVGIGQISSEVPQNLSASRPQDRQFILSSKKLLLSDSGFYLCAWSSWVSPLHFGNGTRLTVT.

The chain is built from TRBV19 and TRBJ1-2; 9 nucleotides agree with TRBD1. The CDR3 sequence is 17 residues long. CDR1 and CDR2 from the germline V gene are LNHDA and SQIVND (reference sequence). The V gene end was trimmed by 6 bases and the J gene end by 1 base; junction bases not matched to a gene: 12. The CDR3 bases are TGTGCCAGTAGGGCACAGGGGGCAGGGGGAGATAACTATGGCTACACCTTC. Its protein product is CASRAQGAGGDNYGYTF.

V usage is TRBV5-4 and J usage is TRBJ2-7; 12 nucleotides align to TRBD2. V lost 0 bases to trimming and J lost 2 bases; unmatched junction nucleotides: 3. Germline assignment: CDR1 SGHNT and CDR2 YYREEE (reference sequence). CDR3 length equals 16 residues. This chain's CDR3 is CASSLGLAGETYEQYF. In DNA, the CDR3 is TGTGCCAGCAGCTTGGGACTAGCGGGAGAGACCTACGAGCAGTACTTC.

The V call is TRBV5-4, the J call TRBJ1-1, with D uncertain. The germline V and J ends were trimmed by 4 bases and 5 bases, with 15 bases remaining between them. CDR3 length equals 14 residues. Germline V gene lookup returns CDR1 SGHNT and CDR2 YYREEE (reference sequence). The DNA of the CDR3 is TGTGCCAGCAGCCCCACCGGGTCGCCGACTGAAGCTTTCTTT. Its translation is CASSPTGSPTEAFF.

The chain is built from TRBV10-3 and TRBJ1-2; D uncertain. Germline V lookup: CDR1 ENHRY, CDR2 SYGVKD. V lost 7 bases and J lost 4, with 16 bases in between. The CDR3 extends over 14 amino acids. The CDR3 bases are TGTGCCATCAAGAGTCGGGGAGGTAGCTATGGCTACACCTTC. Amino acid sequence: CAIKSRGGSYGYTF.

This clonotype is medium-sized by share. The chain has TRBV19 and TRBJ2-6, with a tentative D call TRBD1 (6 bases). Germline V gene lookup returns CDR1 LNHDA and CDR2 SQIVND (reference sequence). The CDR3 runs to 19 residues. V was clipped by 3 bases and J by 0 bases, with 18 bases between them. The CDR3 DNA reads TGTGCCAGTAGTATCCTCGTCGGACAGAGCCGCTCTGGGGCCAACGTCCTGACTTTC. The encoded protein is CASSILVGQSRSGANVLTF.

This clonotype was detected only a few times. The chain is built from TRBV12-3 or TRBV12-4 and TRBJ1-4; D may be TRBD1 (5 bases). This CDR3 is built from 14 residues. With 3 bases removed from V and 8 bases from J, the gap between germline ends came to 13 bases. The CDR3 DNA is TGTGCCAGCAGTTTTGGGGCAGGGAACGAAAAACTGTTTTTT. Translating it yields CASSFGAGNEKLFF.

Judged by abundance, this clonotype is medium-sized. The gene calls are TRBV18 and TRBJ2-7, with a possible D match to TRBD1 (5 bases). There are 14 residues in the CDR3. The V end was cut by 4 bases, the J end by 3 bases, with 13 bases between. The V gene's germline CDR1 is KGHSH and CDR2 LQKENI. DNA of the CDR3: TGTGCCAGCTCACAAGGGGTAGGGAACTACGAGCAGTACTTC. Its translation: CASSQGVGNYEQYF. Full variable domain (remainder filled in from reference TRBV18 and TRBJ2-7): NAGVMQNPRHLVRRRGQEARLRCSPMKGHSHVYWYRQLPEEGLKFMVYLQKENIIDESGMPKERFSAEFPKEGPSILRIQQVVRGDSAAYFCASSQGVGNYEQYFGPGTRLTVT.